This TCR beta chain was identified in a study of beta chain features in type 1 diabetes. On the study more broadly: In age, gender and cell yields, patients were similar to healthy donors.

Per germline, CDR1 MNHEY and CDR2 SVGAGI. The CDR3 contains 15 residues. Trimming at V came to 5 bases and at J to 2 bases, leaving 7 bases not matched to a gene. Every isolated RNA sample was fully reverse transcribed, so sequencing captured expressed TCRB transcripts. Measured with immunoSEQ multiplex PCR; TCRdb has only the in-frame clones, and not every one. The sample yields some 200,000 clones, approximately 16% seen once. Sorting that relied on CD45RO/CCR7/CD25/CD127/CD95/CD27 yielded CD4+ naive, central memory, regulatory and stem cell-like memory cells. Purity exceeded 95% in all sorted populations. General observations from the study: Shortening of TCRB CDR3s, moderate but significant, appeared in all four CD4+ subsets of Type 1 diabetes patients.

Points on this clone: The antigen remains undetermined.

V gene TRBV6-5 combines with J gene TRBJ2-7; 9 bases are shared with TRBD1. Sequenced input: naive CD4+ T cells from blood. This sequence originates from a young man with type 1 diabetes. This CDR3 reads CASSLGQGKTYEQYF. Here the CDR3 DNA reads TGTGCCAGCAGTCTTGGACAGGGGAAGACCTACGAGCAGTACTTC.